These 5 T cell receptor beta chains came from one sample sequenced in a study of persistence of HIV-infected CD4 T cells. What these receptors recognize is not known. Sequencing used immunoSEQ version 4 in survey mode. The method was immunoSEQ multiplex PCR; TCRdb's version includes in-frame clones alone and lacks a portion of them. The sample yields around 32,000 clones, 70% seen once. The stimulus was an HIV-1 Gag 15-mer peptide pool, about 1 ug/peptide/mL. Sorting of responding CD4+ T cells relied on upregulated CD40 ligand together with CD69. The source material was CD4+ T cells sorted from PBMCs after approximately 19-hour stimulation, sampled from a patient who received antiretroviral therapy. All receptors come from an adult man with HIV who was CMV-seropositive.

The V call is TRBV4-1, the J call TRBJ2-3, with D perhaps matching TRBD2 (6 bases). The length of the CDR3 is 15 residues. Germline CDR1 reads MGHRA; CDR2 reads YSYEKL. Between the trimmed V and J ends, which lost 5 bases and 6 bases, there was a span of 18 bases. The CDR3 loop reads CASSDRGSRVDTQYF. The CDR3, as DNA: TGCGCCAGCAGCGACCGGGGGTCCCGGGTGGATACGCAGTATTTT.

The J gene is TRBJ1-6, the V gene TRBV28, with D uncertain. The germline V and J ends were trimmed by 2 bases and 11 bases, with 4 bases remaining between them. Per the germline V gene, CDR1 is MDHEN and CDR2 is SYDVKM. This CDR3 has 11 residues. CDR3 sequence: CASSLRAPLHF. In DNA form, the CDR3 reads TGTGCCAGCAGTTTAAGAGCACCCCTCCACTTT.

This clone was observed a handful of times. The chain is built from TRBV6-5 and TRBJ2-7; D remains ambiguous. The germline V gene has CDR1 MNHEY and CDR2 SVGAGI. Deletions cut 6 bases from V and 7 bases from J, with 22 bases between. The CDR3 is 15 residues long. The CDR3 nucleotides read TGTGCCAGCAGCCTGCCAGGTTCTCGGCCTGGGGAGCAGTACTTC. Translating gives CASSLPGSRPGEQYF.

The chain has TRBV29-1 and TRBJ2-1; D might be TRBD1 or TRBD2, each matching 5 bases. CDR1 is SQVTM and CDR2 is ANQGSEA in the germline V gene. This CDR3 spans 11 amino acids. The CDR3: CSAGTPNEQFF. CDR3 sequence (DNA): TGCAGTGCCGGGACCCCCAATGAGCAGTTCTTC.

This clone was counted between two and nine times. The rearrangement joins TRBV7-3 to TRBJ1-1, with a possible D match to TRBD1 (6 bases). Germline-derived CDR1 and CDR2 are SGHTA and FQGTGA. V lost 6 bases to trimming and J lost 4 bases, with 21 bases between them. The CDR3 covers 16 residues. CDR3 sequence (DNA): TGTGCCAGCAGTTTAGACGGAACTACAGGGCCCACTGAAGCTTTCTTT. It yields the protein CASSLDGTTGPTEAFF.